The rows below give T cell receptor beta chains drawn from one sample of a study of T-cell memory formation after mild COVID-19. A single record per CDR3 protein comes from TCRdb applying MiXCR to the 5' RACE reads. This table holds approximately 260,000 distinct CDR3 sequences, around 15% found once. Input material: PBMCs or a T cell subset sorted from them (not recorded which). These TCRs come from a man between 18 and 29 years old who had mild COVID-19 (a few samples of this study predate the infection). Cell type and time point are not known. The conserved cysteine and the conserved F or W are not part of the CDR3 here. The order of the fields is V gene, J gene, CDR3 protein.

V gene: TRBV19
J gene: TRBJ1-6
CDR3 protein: ASSLEGGPLH

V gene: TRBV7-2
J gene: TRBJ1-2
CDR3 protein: ASSPDRGQIYGYT

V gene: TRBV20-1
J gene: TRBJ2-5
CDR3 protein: SAGTARETQY

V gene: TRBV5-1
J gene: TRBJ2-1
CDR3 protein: ASSLIDLAGGNNEQF

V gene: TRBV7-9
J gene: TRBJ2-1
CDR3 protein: ASSSYRDSYNEQF

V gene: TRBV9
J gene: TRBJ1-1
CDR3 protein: ASSERSRDTEAF

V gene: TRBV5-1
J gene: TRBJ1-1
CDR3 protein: ASSSGQGDRTEAF

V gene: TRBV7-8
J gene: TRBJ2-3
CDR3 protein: ASSGPLTATSTDTQY

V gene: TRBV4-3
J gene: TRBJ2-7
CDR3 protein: ASSQELTVGEQY

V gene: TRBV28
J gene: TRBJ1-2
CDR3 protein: ASSKIQGYKGYT

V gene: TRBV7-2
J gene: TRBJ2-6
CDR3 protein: ASSFAGRAGANVLT

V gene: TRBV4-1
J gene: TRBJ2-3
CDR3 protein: ASSQLGTSTDTQY

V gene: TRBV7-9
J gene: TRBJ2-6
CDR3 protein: ASRRGQTSGANVLT

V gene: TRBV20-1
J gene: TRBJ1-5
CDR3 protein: SALSPSTPQH

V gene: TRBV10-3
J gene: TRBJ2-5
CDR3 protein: AIKDQRGGGETQY

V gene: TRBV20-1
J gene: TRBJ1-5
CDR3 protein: SATGTVSNQPQH

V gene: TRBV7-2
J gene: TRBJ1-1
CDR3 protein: ASKPVTGSLAEAF

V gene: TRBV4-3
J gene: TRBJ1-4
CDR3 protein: ASSQAGGEKLF

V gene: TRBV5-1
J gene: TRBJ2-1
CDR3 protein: ASSIVGDSYNEQF

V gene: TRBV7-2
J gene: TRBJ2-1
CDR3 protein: ASSSGTGTYNEQF

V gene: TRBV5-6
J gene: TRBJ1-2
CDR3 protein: ASSGRDRGNYGYT

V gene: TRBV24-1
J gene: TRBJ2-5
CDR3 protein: ATSDPPPVETQY

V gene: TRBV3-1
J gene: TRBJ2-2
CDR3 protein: ASSSGTTNTGELF

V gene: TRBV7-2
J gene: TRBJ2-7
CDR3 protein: ASSLAGQVYEQY

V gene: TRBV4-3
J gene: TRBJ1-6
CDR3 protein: ASSQEGRVRRGPPLH

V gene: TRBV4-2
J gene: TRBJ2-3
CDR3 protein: ASSQLGGGLSDTQY